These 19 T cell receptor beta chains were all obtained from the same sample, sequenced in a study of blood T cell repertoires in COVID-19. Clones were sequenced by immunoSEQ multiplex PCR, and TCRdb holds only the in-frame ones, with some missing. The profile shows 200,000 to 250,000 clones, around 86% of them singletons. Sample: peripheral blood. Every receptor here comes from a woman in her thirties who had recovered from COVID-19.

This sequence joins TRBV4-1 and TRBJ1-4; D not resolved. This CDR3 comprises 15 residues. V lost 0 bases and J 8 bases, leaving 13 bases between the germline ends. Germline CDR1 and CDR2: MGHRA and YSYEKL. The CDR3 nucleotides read TGCGCCAGCAGCCAAGAAGGGCGGACTGGGGAAAAACTGTTTTTT. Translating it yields CASSQEGRTGEKLFF.

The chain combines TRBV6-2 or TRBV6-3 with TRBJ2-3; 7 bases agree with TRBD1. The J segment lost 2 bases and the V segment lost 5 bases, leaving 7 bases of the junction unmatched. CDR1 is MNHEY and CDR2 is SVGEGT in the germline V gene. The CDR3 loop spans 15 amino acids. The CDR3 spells CASSPQGQLTDTQYF. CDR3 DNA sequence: TGTGCCAGCAGTCCCCAGGGACAGCTCACAGATACGCAGTATTTT.

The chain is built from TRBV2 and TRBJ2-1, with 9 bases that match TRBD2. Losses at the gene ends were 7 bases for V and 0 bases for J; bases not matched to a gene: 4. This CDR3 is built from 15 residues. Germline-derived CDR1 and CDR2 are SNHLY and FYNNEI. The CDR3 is CASKERGDSYNEQFF. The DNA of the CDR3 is TGTGCCAGCAAGGAGCGGGGGGACTCCTACAATGAGCAGTTCTTC.

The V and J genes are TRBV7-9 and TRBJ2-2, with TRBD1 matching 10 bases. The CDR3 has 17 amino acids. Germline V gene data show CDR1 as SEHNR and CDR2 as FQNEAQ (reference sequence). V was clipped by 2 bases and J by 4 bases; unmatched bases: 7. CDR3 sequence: CASSLRDRGGSTGELFF. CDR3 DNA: TGTGCCAGCAGCTTAAGGGACAGGGGAGGAAGCACCGGGGAGCTGTTTTTT.

Written as DNA, the CDR3 is TGTGCCAGCAGCAAACCGGATCGACAGCTTCAGCCCCAGCATTTT. Amino acid sequence: CASSKPDRQLQPQHF. The rearrangement uses TRBV21-1 and TRBJ1-5; TRBD1, the D gene given by the table, was not confirmed from the DNA. TRBV21-1 is tagged as a pseudogene. The CDR3 spans 15 residues.

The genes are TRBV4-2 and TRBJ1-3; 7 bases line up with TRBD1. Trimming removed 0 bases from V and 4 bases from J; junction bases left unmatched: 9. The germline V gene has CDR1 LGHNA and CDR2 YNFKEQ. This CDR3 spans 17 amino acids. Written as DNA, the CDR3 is TGTGCCAGCAGCCAAGACCTGACGACAGGGACCGGAAACACCATATATTTT. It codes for CASSQDLTTGTGNTIYF.

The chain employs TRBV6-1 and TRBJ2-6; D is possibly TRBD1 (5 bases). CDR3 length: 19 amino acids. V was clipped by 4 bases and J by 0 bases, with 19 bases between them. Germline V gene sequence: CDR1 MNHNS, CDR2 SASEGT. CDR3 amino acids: CASSVRGASLISGANVLTF. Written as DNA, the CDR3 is TGTGCCAGCAGTGTAAGGGGTGCCAGTCTAATCTCTGGGGCCAACGTCCTGACTTTC.

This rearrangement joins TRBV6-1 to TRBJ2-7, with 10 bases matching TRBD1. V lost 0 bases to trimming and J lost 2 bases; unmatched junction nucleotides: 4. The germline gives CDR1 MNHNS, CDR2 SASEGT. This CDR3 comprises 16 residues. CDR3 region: CASSEAGTGETYEQYF. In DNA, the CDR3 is TGTGCCAGCAGTGAAGCTGGGACAGGGGAAACCTACGAGCAGTACTTC.

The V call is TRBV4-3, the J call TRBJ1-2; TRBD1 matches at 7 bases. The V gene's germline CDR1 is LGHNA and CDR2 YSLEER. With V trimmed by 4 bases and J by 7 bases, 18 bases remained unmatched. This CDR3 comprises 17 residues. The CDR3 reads CASSPNRDRSLLGGYTF. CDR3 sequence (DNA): TGCGCCAGCAGCCCCAACCGGGACAGATCATTATTGGGTGGCTACACCTTC.

For the CDR3, the DNA is TGTGCCATCAGTGACCTTAAACAGGGTTTGCTGTTTTTT. Its protein is CAISDLKQGLLFF. This sequence joins TRBV10-3 and TRBJ1-4; tentative D call: TRBD1 (6 bases). The CDR3 is made up of 13 amino acids. V was clipped by 3 bases and J by 14 bases, with 16 bases between them. Germline V lookup: CDR1 ENHRY, CDR2 SYGVKD.

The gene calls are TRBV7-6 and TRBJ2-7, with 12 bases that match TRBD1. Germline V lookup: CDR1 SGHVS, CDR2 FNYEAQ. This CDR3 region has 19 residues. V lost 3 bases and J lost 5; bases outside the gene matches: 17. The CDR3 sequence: CASSFPETGTGGEGNEQYF. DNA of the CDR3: TGTGCCAGCAGCTTCCCAGAAACTGGGACAGGGGGCGAAGGGAACGAGCAGTACTTC.

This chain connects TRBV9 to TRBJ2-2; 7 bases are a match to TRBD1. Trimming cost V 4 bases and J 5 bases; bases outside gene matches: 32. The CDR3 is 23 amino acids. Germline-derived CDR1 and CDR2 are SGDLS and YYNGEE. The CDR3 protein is CASSSRQGADYRDVSAETGELFF. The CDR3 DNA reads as TGTGCCAGCAGCTCCCGACAGGGAGCTGACTATCGGGATGTTTCCGCGGAGACCGGGGAGCTGTTTTTT.

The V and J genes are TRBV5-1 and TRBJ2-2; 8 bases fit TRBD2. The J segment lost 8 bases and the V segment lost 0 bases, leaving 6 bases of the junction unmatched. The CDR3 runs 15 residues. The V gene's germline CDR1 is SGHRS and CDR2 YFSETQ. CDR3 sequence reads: CASSLGAGGQGELFF. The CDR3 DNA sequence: TGCGCCAGCAGCTTGGGTGCGGGGGGCCAAGGGGAGCTGTTTTTT.

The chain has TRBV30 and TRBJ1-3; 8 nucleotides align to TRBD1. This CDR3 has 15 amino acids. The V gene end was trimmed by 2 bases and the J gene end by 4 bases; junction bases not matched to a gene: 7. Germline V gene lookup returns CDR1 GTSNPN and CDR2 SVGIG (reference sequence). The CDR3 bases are TGTGCCTGGAGTCGGCAGGGGGCTTCAGGAAACACCATATATTTT. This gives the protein CAWSRQGASGNTIYF.

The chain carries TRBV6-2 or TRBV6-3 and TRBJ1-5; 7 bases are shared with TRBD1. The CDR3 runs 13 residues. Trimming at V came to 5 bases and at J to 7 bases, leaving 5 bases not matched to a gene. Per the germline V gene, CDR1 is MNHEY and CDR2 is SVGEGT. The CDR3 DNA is TGTGCCAGCAGTCTGACAGGGTACCAGCCCCAGCATTTT. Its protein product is CASSLTGYQPQHF.

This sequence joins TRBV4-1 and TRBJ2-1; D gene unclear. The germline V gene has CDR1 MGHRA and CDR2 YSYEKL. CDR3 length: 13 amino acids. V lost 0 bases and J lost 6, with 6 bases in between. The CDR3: CASSQDSSNEQFF. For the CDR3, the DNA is TGCGCCAGCAGCCAAGATTCGAGCAATGAGCAGTTCTTC.

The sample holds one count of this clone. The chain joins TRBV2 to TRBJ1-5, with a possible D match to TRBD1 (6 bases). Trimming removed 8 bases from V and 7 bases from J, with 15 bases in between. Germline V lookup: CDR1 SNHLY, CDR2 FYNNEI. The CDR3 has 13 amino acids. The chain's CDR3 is CASSAGGQQPQHF. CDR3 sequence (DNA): TGTGCCAGCTCAGCCGGGGGGCAACAGCCCCAGCATTTT.

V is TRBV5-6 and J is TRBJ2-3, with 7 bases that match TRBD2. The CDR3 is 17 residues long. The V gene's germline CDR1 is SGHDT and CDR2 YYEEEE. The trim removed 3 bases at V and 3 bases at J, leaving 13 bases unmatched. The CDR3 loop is CASSSQLGGFATDTQYF. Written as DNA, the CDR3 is TGTGCCAGCAGCTCACAACTCGGGGGGTTTGCTACAGATACGCAGTATTTT.

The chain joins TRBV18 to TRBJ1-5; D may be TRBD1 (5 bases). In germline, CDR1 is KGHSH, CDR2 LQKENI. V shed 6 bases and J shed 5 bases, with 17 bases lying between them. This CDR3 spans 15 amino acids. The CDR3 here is CASSHSHTRDQPQHF. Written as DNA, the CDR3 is TGTGCCAGCTCGCATTCGCATACCAGGGATCAGCCCCAGCATTTT.